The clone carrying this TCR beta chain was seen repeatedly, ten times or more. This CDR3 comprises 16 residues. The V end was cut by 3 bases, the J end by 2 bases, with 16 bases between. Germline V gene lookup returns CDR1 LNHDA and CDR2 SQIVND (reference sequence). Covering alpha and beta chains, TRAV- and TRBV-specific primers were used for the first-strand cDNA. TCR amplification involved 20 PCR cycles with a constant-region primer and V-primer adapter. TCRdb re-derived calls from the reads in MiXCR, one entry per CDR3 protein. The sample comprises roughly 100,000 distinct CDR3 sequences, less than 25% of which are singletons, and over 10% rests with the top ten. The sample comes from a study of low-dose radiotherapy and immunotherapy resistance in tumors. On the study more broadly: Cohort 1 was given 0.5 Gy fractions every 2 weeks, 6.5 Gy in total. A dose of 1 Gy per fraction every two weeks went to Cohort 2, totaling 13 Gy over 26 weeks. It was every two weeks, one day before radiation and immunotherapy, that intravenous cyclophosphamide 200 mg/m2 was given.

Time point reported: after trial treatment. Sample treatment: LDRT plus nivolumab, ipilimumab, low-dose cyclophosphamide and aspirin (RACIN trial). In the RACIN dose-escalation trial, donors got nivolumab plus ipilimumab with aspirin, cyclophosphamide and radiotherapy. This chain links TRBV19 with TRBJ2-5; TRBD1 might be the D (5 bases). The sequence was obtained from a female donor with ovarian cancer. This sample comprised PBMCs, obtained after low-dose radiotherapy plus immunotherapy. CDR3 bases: TGTGCCAGTAGTATTCGGTCGAGGACACAGCAAGAGACCCAGTACTTC. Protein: CASSIRSRTQQETQYF.